Given below is one TCR beta chain in context. The specificity of this receptor is unknown. No qualities accompany the bases; no much larger clone lies one base away. The sample belongs to a study of T cell responses to AZD1222 COVID-19 vaccine (dated by TCRdb to the early 2020s). About the study as a whole: TCR sequencing was performed for approximately 240 trial participants, of whom around 210 were given two doses of AZD1222 and around 25 were given two doses of MenACWY control vaccine. Trial participants were enrolled by age into 18-55, 56-69 and 70-plus year subgroups, with about 150, 27 and 61 TCR-sequenced participants respectively. The paper as a whole reports these results and caveats: Because no day 14 peak-response samples were available, the repertoires could be characterized only after the peak T cell response. The whole spike protein was spanned by vaccine-associated CD4 TCRs, and dominant responses were seen in regions 160-218 and 743-854. In the small 56-69-year group, the increase in depth fell short of significance, most likely because of low power. Only a handful of AZD1222 recipients were SARS-CoV-2 seropositive at baseline, limiting conclusions about previously exposed vaccinees. Most participants were white British and females outnumbered males, and the authors suggested that clonal diversity may have been underestimated. Reportedly, almost half of the unique spike-specific TCRs recognized epitopes lying outside the regions that are mutated in the B.1.351 and B.1.1.7 variants. After two AZD1222 doses, spike-specific TCR breadth and depth were significantly higher than at day 0 and than in MenACWY recipients.

The time point label here, explained by the study, means: about 28 days (+/-7) after the second vaccine dose. AZD1222 recipients whose second dose came at about 4 weeks and those whose second dose came at about 12 weeks were combined into one group, since spike-specific TCR depth and breadth did not differ between the two schedules. Vaccinee samples came from UK trials COV001 and COV002, including a single-blind randomized controlled phase 2/3 trial of AZD1222 (ChAdOx1 nCoV-19) in healthy adults. For TCRbeta chain sequencing, PBMC samples were collected from trial participants at day 0 and at day 28 after the second dose. The V end gives up 4 bases and the J end 2 bases, leaving 5 bases in the junction not matched to a gene. CDR1 and CDR2, per the germline V gene, are SGHTA and FQGTGA. The CDR3 spans 16 residues, from the cysteine through the phenylalanine. Only the CDR3 portion is preserved as DNA: 48 bases, with reading frame beginning at the first base.

The CDR3 regions of human TCRbeta chains were analyzed by immunosequencing. On the study's bioinformatics: Repertoire TCRs were matched against a reference library of SARS-CoV-2-specific TCRs generated with the MIRA antigen-specificity platform. Breadth meant the fraction of unique TCRs that were SARS-CoV-2-associated, whereas depth meant the fraction of total T cells that were SARS-CoV-2-associated. Using the MIRA data, each spike-specific TCR was mapped to the spike region that the TCR reacts to and placed in a CD4 or CD8 class. Log10-transformed breadth and depth values were compared by one-way ANOVA with Sidak's multiple comparisons tests. Held by TCRdb, this immuneACCESS table contains in-frame sequences only and omits some clones. Under half of the omission traces to an unresolved V gene where checked; the cause of the rest is unknown. That table is the source of V, J and clone size, and D and trimming were worked out from the DNA. In this sample the table shows 190,000 or so clones, more than 75% of which occur a single time. The biggest ten clones account for more than 25% of the sample.

This receptor chain uses TRBV7-3 and TRBJ2-3; 11 junctional bases match TRBD2. Here the sequenced sample was peripheral blood, taken 28 days after the second AZD1222 dose. This receptor was obtained from an adult who received the AZD1222 COVID-19 vaccine. The encoded CDR3 is CASSSGSGRATDTQYF. Here is the DNA: TGTGCCAGCAGCTCCGGTAGCGGGAGGGCCACAGATACGCAGTATTTT. With all but the CDR3 taken from the reference TRBV7-3 and TRBJ2-3 genes, the full variable domain is: GAGVSQTPSNKVTEKGKYVELRCDPISGHTALYWYRQSLGQGPEFLIYFQGTGAADDSGLPNDRFFAVRPEGSVSTLKIQRTERGDSAVYLCASSSGSGRATDTQYFGPGTRLTVL.